Listed below are T cell receptor beta chains from one sample, sequenced in a study of blood T cell repertoires in COVID-19. Sequencing used immunoSEQ multiplex PCR; TCRdb keeps in-frame clones, though not all of them. The sample lists hundreds of thousands of clones, 85% seen once, with less than 6.5% in the top ten. The source material was peripheral blood. The receptors shown here come from a man aged 45-60 years with active or convalescent COVID-19. CDR3s include the opening cysteine and the closing phenylalanine or tryptophan.

CDR3: CASSLFKGGSETQYF; V: TRBV28
CDR3: CASSPSLLQGSSSGNTIYF; V: TRBV18
CDR3: CASSTSDRGSSGNTIYF; V: TRBV18
CDR3: CASGLATSGGPYNEQFF; V: TRBV12-5
CDR3: CASSFGGLQGGTEAFF; V: TRBV5-1
CDR3: CASGGQKISTGTQYF; V: TRBV9
CDR3: CASQRLAAAPHEQFF; V: TRBV2
CDR3: CASSLQVPASPLHF; V: TRBV6-5
CDR3: CASRRQGDYGYTF; V: TRBV28
CDR3: CASSLGGGDYNEQFF; V: TRBV5-6
CDR3: CASSFGTDYNEQFF; V: TRBV6-6
CDR3: CASSPRDREVSGNTIYF; V: TRBV18
CDR3: CSASSPQVLIGTEAFF; V: TRBV20-1
CDR3: CASSYDRRYGYTF; V: TRBV6-5
CDR3: CASSLGDQGVAEAFF; V: TRBV5-1
CDR3: CASSPGTSAYEQYF; V: TRBV7-8
CDR3: CASSPSGASGEQYF; V: TRBV7-3
CDR3: CASSQRESAETQYF; V: TRBV3-1/TRBV3-2
CDR3: CASSQDTGTGHSKGYTF; V: TRBV3-1/TRBV3-2
CDR3: CATSDWASGRHEQFF; V: TRBV24-1
CDR3: CASSSGAREQFF; V: TRBV7-9
CDR3: CASSLGQTNSNQPQHF; V: TRBV3-1/TRBV3-2
CDR3: CSVEVHNTPITF; V: TRBV29-1
CDR3: CASSLRTGGNTEAFF; V: TRBV7-3
CDR3: CASSYWPYEQYF; V: TRBV6-7
CDR3: CASSYGQGIPEAFF; V: TRBV6-6
CDR3: CASSALGAESQETQYF; V: TRBV18
CDR3: CASSWGQGATEAFF; V: TRBV5-1
CDR3: CASSETGGAPEEQYF; V: TRBV3-1/TRBV3-2
CDR3: CASRVTGYEQYF; V: TRBV6-5
CDR3: CASSPRTGEYEQYF; V: TRBV18
CDR3: CASGQSPSGNTIYF; V: TRBV19
CDR3: CASNLGGFLNTEAFF; V: TRBV5-6
CDR3: CASSLGLAGVVEQFF; V: TRBV11-1
CDR3: CASGRGEKGSEQYF; V: TRBV12-5
CDR3: CASSPDGGVMYGYTF; V: TRBV5-1
CDR3: CASSEGTAGNEQFF; V: TRBV9
CDR3: CASSQDIGLAGNEQFF; V: TRBV3-1/TRBV3-2
CDR3: CAISPTPGAAPFF; V: TRBV10-3
CDR3: CASSSGAGALNYEQYF; V: TRBV5-1
CDR3: CASSSRTSEQYF; V: TRBV5-4